Listed below are T cell receptor beta chains from one sample, sequenced in a study of PD-L1 blockade in urothelial cancer. Clones were sequenced by immunoSEQ multiplex PCR, and TCRdb holds only the in-frame ones, with some missing. The sample lists 58,000 or so clones, about 76% occurring once. The sample consisted of PBMCs, taken around atezolizumab (anti-PD-L1) treatment. The receptors were sampled from a man between 65 and 80 years old with urothelial cancer. Each CDR3 is given with its conserved first and last residue. D genes are given only for firm matches. Clone sizes are given selectively: once, few, many, or a class where the clone is expanded.

clone_size,j_call,v_call,d_call,cdr3_aa,cdr3_nt
once,TRBJ2-1,TRBV28,-,CASSPRTSGKDNEQFF,TGTGCCAGCAGTCCTCGGACGAGCGGAAAGGACAATGAGCAGTTCTTC
-,TRBJ2-1,TRBV19,TRBD2,CASSPNRRGVDEQFF,TGTGCCAGTAGCCCGAATCGGCGGGGGGTCGATGAGCAGTTCTTC
-,TRBJ2-1,TRBV13,-,CASSTNREPYNEQFF,TGTGCCAGCAGCACCAACAGGGAACCGTACAATGAGCAGTTCTTC
-,TRBJ2-5,TRBV5-1,TRBD2,CASSLGLAGEETQYF,TGCGCCAGCAGCCTGGGACTAGCGGGGGAAGAGACCCAGTACTTC
-,TRBJ2-1,TRBV27,-,CASSFGLYNEQFF,TGTGCCAGCAGTTTCGGACTGTACAATGAGCAGTTCTTC
-,TRBJ2-7,TRBV18,-,CASSPMLSTYEQYF,TGTGCCAGCTCACCAATGTTGAGCACCTACGAGCAGTACTTC
-,TRBJ2-6,TRBV7-9,TRBD2,CASSSGLAGDVSGANVLTF,TGTGCCAGCAGCTCGGGACTAGCGGGGGACGTCTCTGGGGCCAACGTCCTGACTTTC
-,TRBJ2-7,TRBV28,TRBD1,CASSRGTGNTYEQYF,TGTGCCAGCAGTAGGGGGACAGGGAATACCTACGAGCAGTACTTC
-,TRBJ1-5,TRBV28,TRBD1,CASSPLWGGREGQGGDSNQPQHF,TGTGCCAGCAGCCCTCTCTGGGGCGGGCGGGAGGGACAGGGGGGCGATAGCAATCAGCCCCAGCATTTT
-,TRBJ2-3,TRBV9,-,CASSSYTTDTQYF,TGTGCCAGCAGCTCCTATACGACAGATACGCAGTATTTT
-,TRBJ2-5,TRBV15,TRBD2,CATSRVFAGGPGTQYF,TGTGCCACCAGCAGAGTTTTCGCGGGAGGGCCGGGGACCCAGTACTTC
-,TRBJ2-1,TRBV7-9,TRBD2,CASSPTSGNYNEQFF,TGTGCCAGCAGCCCTACTAGCGGAAACTACAATGAGCAGTTCTTC
-,TRBJ1-5,TRBV19,TRBD1,CASQPTGGSRPQHF,TGTGCCAGTCAGCCTACAGGGGGCTCACGGCCCCAGCATTTT
-,TRBJ2-7,TRBV14,TRBD2,CASSRGAGGTYEQYF,TGTGCCAGCAGCCGAGGAGCGGGAGGTACCTACGAGCAGTACTTC
-,TRBJ2-5,TRBV18,TRBD1,CASSPIPGTGETQYF,TGTGCCAGCTCACCGATACCCGGGACAGGAGAGACCCAGTACTTC
-,TRBJ2-7,TRBV20-1,-,CSAQRDYEQYF,TGCAGTGCTCAGCGAGACTACGAGCAGTACTTC
-,TRBJ2-7,TRBV11-2,TRBD2,CASSLSSLAGLYEQYF,TGTGCCAGCAGCTTAAGTTCCCTAGCGGGACTCTACGAGCAGTACTTC
-,TRBJ2-4,TRBV19,-,CASSIPGNIQYF,TGTGCCAGTAGTATCCCAGGAAACATTCAGTACTTC
-,TRBJ1-1,TRBV6-1,-,CASSVGQTGLAFF,TGTGCCAGCAGTGTTGGACAGACGGGGTTGGCTTTCTTT
once,TRBJ2-1,TRBV6-1,-,CASSEAKIVTYNEQFF,TGTGCCAGCAGTGAAGCAAAAATAGTCACCTACAATGAGCAGTTCTTC
-,TRBJ2-2,TRBV4-2,TRBD1,CASSHLVSVGQGYTGELFF,TGTGCCAGCAGCCATCTGGTCAGTGTGGGACAGGGGTACACCGGGGAGCTGTTTTTT
once,TRBJ1-5,TRBV14,-,CASSQILAGDYSNQPQHF,TGTGCCAGCAGCCAAATATTGGCAGGCGATTATAGCAATCAGCCCCAGCATTTT
-,TRBJ1-5,TRBV19,-,CASSIARLNQPQHF,TGTGCCAGTAGTATAGCGCGCCTCAATCAGCCCCAGCATTTT
-,TRBJ2-7,TRBV5-1,TRBD1,CASSPLQGAEEQYF,TGCGCCAGCAGCCCTCTACAGGGGGCAGAGGAGCAGTACTTC
-,TRBJ2-7,TRBV6-5,TRBD1,CASSGQGAREQYF,TGTGCCAGCAGCGGACAGGGGGCGCGGGAGCAGTACTTC
few,TRBJ2-5,TRBV12-5,TRBD2,CASGSPGGRETQYF,TGTGCTAGTGGTTCCCCGGGAGGGAGAGAGACCCAGTACTTC
-,TRBJ2-2,TRBV30,-,CAWKAGVNTGELFF,TGTGCCTGGAAGGCAGGGGTGAACACCGGGGAGCTGTTTTTT
-,TRBJ2-7,TRBV6-5,-,CASSRAATETEQYF,TGTGCCAGCAGCCGAGCAGCCACAGAGACCGAGCAGTACTTC
-,TRBJ1-1,TRBV6-4,TRBD1,CASSEQGVGTEAFF,TGTGCCAGCAGTGAACAGGGGGTAGGAACTGAAGCTTTCTTT
-,TRBJ2-2,TRBV7-9,-,CASSPGLGNTGELFF,TGTGCCAGCAGCCCGGGACTGGGGAACACCGGGGAGCTGTTTTTT
-,TRBJ1-2,TRBV5-6,-,CASSLSGRVYGYTF,TGTGCCAGCAGCTTGTCGGGCAGGGTGTATGGCTACACCTTC
-,TRBJ2-7,TRBV2,-,CASRDRDPGGNEQYF,TGTGCCAGCAGGGACAGGGACCCCGGGGGGAACGAGCAGTACTTC
-,TRBJ2-1,TRBV5-1,TRBD2,CASSQTSGRGYEQFF,TGCGCCAGCAGCCAGACTAGCGGGAGAGGCTATGAGCAGTTCTTC
-,TRBJ2-3,TRBV30,-,CAWTSSDTQYF,TGTGCCTGGACATCATCAGATACGCAGTATTTT
-,TRBJ1-4,TRBV2,-,CASRVTWANEKLFF,TGTGCCAGCAGGGTGACATGGGCAAATGAAAAACTGTTTTTT
-,TRBJ2-3,TRBV5-1,TRBD1,CASSVGVGQASTDTQYF,TGCGCCAGCAGCGTGGGGGTCGGACAGGCGAGCACAGATACGCAGTATTTT
-,TRBJ2-2,TRBV6-1,-,CASSRGGTGELFF,TGTGCCAGCAGCAGGGGTGGAACCGGGGAGCTGTTTTTT
-,TRBJ1-5,TRBV27,TRBD1,CASSFGGQGFQPQHF,TGTGCCAGCAGTTTTGGGGGACAGGGTTTCCAGCCCCAGCATTTT
-,TRBJ1-1,TRBV6-5,-,CACFTGDTEAFF,TGTGCCTGTTTTACGGGGGACACTGAAGCTTTCTTT
-,TRBJ2-1,TRBV18,-,CASSPTQIINEQFF,TGTGCCAGCTCACCTACTCAAATCATCAATGAGCAGTTCTTC